This passage covers 20 T cell receptor beta chains from one sample sequenced in a study of T cell responses to AZD1222 COVID-19 vaccine (dated by TCRdb to 2020 to 2022). The time point label for this specimen denotes: about 28 days (+/-7) after the second vaccine dose. Library creation used the immunoSEQ multiplex PCR assay. TCRdb mirrors the immuneACCESS table, restricted to in-frame sequences. Some clones are absent from its copies; in checked studies, under half trace to an unresolved V gene, and the reason for the others is unknown. The table for this sample lists about 91,000 clones; roughly nine tenths of them were counted only once. The ten largest clones add up to roughly 3.1% of the sample. The sequenced sample was peripheral blood, obtained 28 days after the second AZD1222 dose. The source of these receptors is an adult who received the AZD1222 COVID-19 vaccine.

This chain uses TRBV28 with TRBJ2-4, with D tentatively TRBD1 (5 bases). The CDR3 length is 13 residues. Germline V lookup: CDR1 MDHEN, CDR2 SYDVKM. Trimming shortened V by 6 bases and J by 8 bases, and 14 bases separated the two germline ends. The CDR3 region is CASSHPQGHIQYF. In DNA form, the CDR3 reads TGTGCCAGCAGCCATCCCCAGGGTCACATTCAGTACTTC. Combining the CDR3 with reference TRBV28 and TRBJ2-4 gives the whole variable domain DVKVTQSSRYLVKRTGEKVFLECVQDMDHENMFWYRQDPGLGLRLIYFSYDVKMKEKGDIPEGYSVSREKKERFSLILESASTNQTSMYLCASSHPQGHIQYFGAGTRLSVL.

This sequence joins TRBV28 and TRBJ1-1; D uncertain. Looked up from germline, CDR1 is MDHEN and CDR2 is SYDVKM. The CDR3 is 13 amino acids. Trimming cost V 6 bases and J 3 bases, with 11 bases left between them. This chain's CDR3 is CASSPDLYTEAFF. The CDR3 DNA reads as TGTGCCAGCAGCCCAGATTTATACACTGAAGCTTTCTTT.

The chain uses TRBV5-4 and TRBJ2-7; D gene unclear. Per germline, CDR1 SGHNT and CDR2 YYREEE (reference sequence). The germline V and J ends were trimmed by 0 bases and 1 base, with 8 bases remaining between them. This CDR3 is built from 14 residues. CDR3 nucleotide sequence: TGTGCCAGCAGCTTGGCCTCCGGGTCCTACGAGCAGTACTTC. This codes for CASSLASGSYEQYF.

The V and J genes are TRBV10-3 and TRBJ1-1; 8 nucleotides align to TRBD1. Germline V gene lookup returns CDR1 ENHRY and CDR2 SYGVKD. CDR3 size: 13 residues. Trimming took 6 bases from V and 4 from J; bases not matched to a gene: 4. The DNA of the CDR3 is TGTGCCATCAGACCCGACAGGGGCACTGAAGCTTTCTTT. The encoded protein is CAIRPDRGTEAFF.

V is TRBV5-4 and J is TRBJ2-7; TRBD1 agrees at 9 bases. Germline CDR1 is SGHNT and CDR2 is YYREEE (reference sequence). The CDR3 is made up of 14 amino acids. Trimming cost V 1 base and J 7 bases; bases outside gene matches: 6. Here the CDR3 DNA reads TGTGCCAGCAGCTTGACAGGGGGCTTTCGAGAGCAGTACTTC. Protein product: CASSLTGGFREQYF.

This clone was observed once. V and J are TRBV28 and TRBJ2-5, with 10 bases that match TRBD2. From germline, CDR1 is MDHEN and CDR2 SYDVKM. V was clipped by 4 bases and J by 3 bases; unmatched bases: 5. The CDR3 length is 15 residues. CDR3 nucleotides: TGTGCCAGCAGTTCTCTGGGACTAGCGAAAGAGACCCAGTACTTC. Translating gives CASSSLGLAKETQYF.

The rearrangement uses TRBV12-3 or TRBV12-4 and TRBJ1-2, with D maybe TRBD1 (5 bases). Trimming took off 6 bases at V and 5 bases at J, with 7 bases between the two ends. The CDR3 has 11 residues. CDR3 in DNA: TGTGCCAGCAGCCGGGGGTATGGCTACACCTTC. Its translation: CASSRGYGYTF.

The chain's CDR3 is CASSEPRADYGYTF. Here the CDR3 DNA reads TGTGCCAGCAGTGAACCCAGGGCAGACTATGGCTACACCTTC. This rearrangement joins TRBV2 to TRBJ1-2, with a tentative D call TRBD1 (5 bases). V dropped 2 bases and J dropped 3 bases, with 10 bases sitting between them. The CDR3 has 14 amino acids. CDR1 is SNHLY, CDR2 FYNNEI, per germline.

The V call is TRBV7-9, the J call TRBJ1-2, with D possibly being TRBD1 (5 bases). The germline V and J ends were trimmed by 1 base and 4 bases, with 16 bases remaining between them. CDR1 and CDR2 (germline): SEHNR, FQNEAQ (reference sequence). This CDR3 has 16 amino acids. CDR3 residues: CASSLDLAGGTYGYTF. DNA of the CDR3: TGTGCCAGCAGCTTAGATTTGGCGGGGGGAACCTATGGCTACACCTTC.

This clone was recorded a few times. The rearrangement uses TRBV19 and TRBJ2-7; a weak D match, TRBD1 (5 bases). Looked up from germline, CDR1 is LNHDA and CDR2 is SQIVND (reference sequence). Trimming took 3 bases from V and 2 from J, leaving 8 bases between them. This CDR3 has 13 residues. As DNA, the CDR3 is TGTGCCAGTAGTATGGGCAGGGCCTACGAGCAGTACTTC. As protein: CASSMGRAYEQYF.

The rearrangement joins TRBV14 to TRBJ1-2; TRBD1 agrees at 11 bases. CDR3 length: 16 residues. The germline CDR1 and CDR2 sequences are SGHDN and FVKESK. J gave up 4 bases and V 7 bases, and 11 bases lay outside the gene matches. The CDR3 here is CASNLASGTGGYGYTF. The DNA of the CDR3 is TGTGCCAGCAACTTGGCTTCCGGGACAGGGGGCTATGGCTACACCTTC.

The chain uses TRBV19 and TRBJ2-2, with 8 bases fitting TRBD2. The CDR3 covers 16 residues. Trimming cost V 4 bases and J 4 bases; bases outside gene matches: 8. Germline loops: CDR1 LNHDA, CDR2 SQIVND (reference sequence). For the CDR3, the DNA is TGTGCCAGTAGTAGCACTAGCGGACGATCCACCGGGGAGCTGTTTTTT. Translating it yields CASSSTSGRSTGELFF.

This sequence joins TRBV27 and TRBJ1-5; 7 bases match TRBD1. Germline assignment: CDR1 MNHEY and CDR2 SMNVEV (reference sequence). Trimming took 8 bases from V and 0 from J; bases not matched to a gene: 19. This CDR3 is built from 19 residues. CDR3: CASASLGEQGSYSNQPQHF. The CDR3 nucleotides are TGTGCCAGCGCGTCCCTTGGAGAACAGGGGTCATATAGCAATCAGCCCCAGCATTTT.

This clone has more than one count but fewer than ten. V gene TRBV6-6 combines with J gene TRBJ2-7; tentative D call: TRBD2 (6 bases). Germline V CDR1 and CDR2: MNHNY, SVGAGI (reference sequence). The CDR3 runs to 11 residues. Trimming pared 7 bases from V and 6 bases from J, leaving 10 bases between. In nucleotides, the CDR3 is TGTGCCAGCAACGGGGGTTTCGAGCAGTACTTC. This encodes CASNGGFEQYF.

V usage is TRBV2 and J usage is TRBJ2-1, with 8 bases lining up with TRBD2. The CDR3 covers 13 residues. From germline, CDR1 is SNHLY and CDR2 FYNNEI. J lost 4 bases, V lost 7 bases, and 3 bases had no gene match. CDR3 residues: CASTGRAYNEQFF. CDR3 bases: TGTGCCAGCACCGGGAGGGCTTACAATGAGCAGTTCTTC.

The chain recombines TRBV9 with TRBJ1-3; D is unresolved. Trimming took off 0 bases at V and 0 bases at J, with 10 bases between the two ends. The CDR3 covers 16 residues. Germline V gene lookup returns CDR1 SGDLS and CDR2 YYNGEE. The CDR3 loop is CASSVGSRSSGNTIYF. The CDR3 DNA reads TGTGCCAGCAGCGTAGGTTCGAGAAGCTCTGGAAACACCATATATTTT.

This rearrangement joins TRBV4-3 to TRBJ1-3; 9 nucleotides agree with TRBD1. Losses at the gene ends were 3 bases for V and 5 bases for J; bases not matched to a gene: 8. This CDR3 spans 16 amino acids. CDR1 and CDR2 from the germline V gene are LGHNA and YSLEER. The CDR3, as DNA: TGCGCCAGCAGCCAGAATCCCGGGACAGGGAGAAACACCATATATTTT. It translates to CASSQNPGTGRNTIYF.

This chain joins TRBV3-1 (or the pseudogene TRBV3-2) and TRBJ2-7; 9 nucleotides line up with TRBD1. The CDR3 is 17 residues long. The V segment lost 1 base and the J segment 5 bases; nucleotides outside the gene matches: 12. The germline V gene has CDR1 LGHDT and CDR2 YNNKEL (reference sequence). This chain's CDR3 is CASSQGDRVDYVHEQYF. The CDR3 coding sequence is TGTGCCAGCAGCCAAGGGGACAGGGTTGATTACGTCCACGAGCAGTACTTC.

J is TRBJ2-2 and V is TRBV6-1; no firm D call. This CDR3 spans 14 amino acids. CDR1 is MNHNS, CDR2 SASEGT, per germline. V gave up 2 bases and J gave up 3 bases, with 7 bases separating them. CDR3 in amino acids: CASSEHGYTGELFF. CDR3 nucleotides: TGTGCCAGCAGTGAACACGGATACACCGGGGAGCTGTTTTTT.

The chain uses TRBV20-1 and TRBJ2-1; D is undetermined. Germline values: CDR1 DFQATT, CDR2 SNEGSKA (reference sequence). With 5 bases removed from V and 4 bases from J, the gap between germline ends came to 6 bases. The CDR3 totals 11 residues. DNA for the CDR3: TGCAGTGCTCCTCATTACAATGAGCAGTTCTTC. It is translated as CSAPHYNEQFF.